Sequencing of this T cell receptor (beta chain) was carried out in a study of HIV-infected patients and healthy controls. V shed 4 bases, J shed 3 bases, and the junction held 7 bases outside the gene matches. This CDR3 spans 15 amino acids. Germline V gene lookup returns CDR1 GTSNPN and CDR2 SVGIG (reference sequence). Each CDR3 protein is one row after TCRdb ran MiXCR on the 5' RACE reads. The sample shows around 18,000 distinct CDR3 sequences, approximately 16% of them seen only once. The specimen was CD8+ T cells from blood. This TCR came from a human donor in good health. The chain has TRBV30 and TRBJ2-1; 9 bases match TRBD2. CDR3 loop: CAWMEGTSFYNEQFF. In DNA, the CDR3 is TGTGCCTGGATGGAAGGGACTAGCTTCTACAATGAGCAGTTCTTC.